What follows are 18 T cell receptor beta chains derived from one specimen sequenced in a study of OX40 agonist ivuxolimab in advanced cancers. This table comes from immunoSEQ multiplex PCR, and its TCRdb copy is limited to in-frame clones, with some not included. The table shows more than 60,000 clones, with around 87% occurring only once. The sample here was CD4+ or CD8+ T cells sorted from blood, taken in a trial of the OX40 agonist ivuxolimab. The receptors here all came from an adult with an advanced solid tumor such as melanoma, head and neck, liver or kidney cancer.

The chain joins TRBV14 to TRBJ2-7; D tentatively fits TRBD1 or TRBD2 (5 bases each). The germline gives CDR1 SGHDN, CDR2 FVKESK. CDR3 size: 15 residues. V dropped 4 bases and J dropped 6 bases, with 19 bases sitting between them. The CDR3 DNA sequence: TGTGCCAGCAGCCTTGGGACCTTCGGGCGTTCCGAGCAGTACTTC. Protein: CASSLGTFGRSEQYF.

This chain links TRBV10-3 with TRBJ2-7; D is unclear. Between the trimmed V and J ends, which lost 8 bases and 1 base, there was a span of 9 bases. In germline, CDR1 is ENHRY, CDR2 SYGVKD. The CDR3 contains 12 residues. The CDR3 DNA is TGTGCCATCGGGCCGATATCCTACGAGCAGTACTTC. This gives the protein CAIGPISYEQYF.

This clone appeared a single time. The rearrangement uses TRBV5-5 and TRBJ2-7; TRBD1 matches 7 bases. The J segment lost 6 bases and the V segment lost 2 bases, leaving 2 bases of the junction unmatched. Germline lookup yields CDR1 SGHKS and CDR2 YYEKEE (reference sequence). The CDR3 is made up of 12 amino acids. CDR3 nucleotides: TGTGCCAGCAGCTTCCACAGGGGCGAGCAGTACTTC. Its translation is CASSFHRGEQYF.

The chain uses TRBV7-8 and TRBJ2-7; D call uncertain. The germline CDR1 and CDR2 sequences are SGHVS and FQNEAQ. The CDR3 runs to 12 residues. V was shortened by 7 bases and J by 3 bases, with 10 bases between the two germline ends. The CDR3 DNA reads as TGTGCCAGCACCACAGAGTACTACGAGCAGTACTTC. It specifies CASTTEYYEQYF.

The chain couples TRBV28 to TRBJ2-7, with D possibly called TRBD1 or TRBD2 (6 bases each). V gave up 8 bases and J gave up 7 bases, with 21 bases separating them. The CDR3 spans 14 residues. Germline V gene sequence: CDR1 MDHEN, CDR2 SYDVKM. Here the CDR3 DNA reads TGTGCCAGCCGAAAGGGGGGAAGCTCAGGAGAGCAGTACTTC. Residues: CASRKGGSSGEQYF.

The gene calls are TRBV6-1 and TRBJ2-5, with D hard to call. Trimming pared 4 bases from V and 1 base from J, leaving 7 bases between. The germline gives CDR1 MNHNS, CDR2 SASEGT. There are 13 residues in the CDR3. CDR3 sequence (DNA): TGTGCCAGCAGTGTGGGCTTCCAAGAGACCCAGTACTTC. It is translated as CASSVGFQETQYF.

V usage is TRBV27 and J usage is TRBJ2-7, with D possibly called TRBD1 or TRBD2 (5 bases each). The CDR3 is 11 amino acids. Between the trimmed V and J ends, which lost 5 bases and 7 bases, there was a span of 9 bases. Germline V lookup: CDR1 MNHEY, CDR2 SMNVEV (reference sequence). CDR3 nucleotide sequence: TGTGCCAGCAGTAGGGGCGGGGAGCAGTACTTC. Its translation: CASSRGGEQYF.

This clone occurred once. This chain connects TRBV6-5 to TRBJ2-5, with D tentatively TRBD1 or TRBD2 (6 bases each). The ends were cut back, 5 bases at V and 1 base at J, with 11 bases in the middle. CDR3 length equals 14 residues. Germline CDR1 MNHEY, CDR2 SVGAGI. CDR3 DNA sequence: TGTGCCAGCAGTAGGGGGGTAACCCAAGAGACCCAGTACTTC. Its protein is CASSRGVTQETQYF.

The chain recombines TRBV7-2 with TRBJ2-1; 14 nucleotides align to TRBD2. The CDR3 has 15 residues. The J segment lost 8 bases and the V segment lost 5 bases, leaving 5 bases of the junction unmatched. Germline CDR1 SGHTA, CDR2 FQGNSA. The CDR3 bases are TGTGCCAGCAGCGAGGGACTAGCGGGAGTTCATGAGCAGTTCTTC. It is translated as CASSEGLAGVHEQFF. The full variable domain, its missing parts supplied by reference TRBV7-2 and TRBJ2-1, is GAGVSQSPSNKVTEKGKDVELRCDPISGHTALYWYRQSLGQGLEFLIYFQGNSAPDKSGLPSDRFSAERTGGSVSTLTIQRTQQEDSAVYLCASSEGLAGVHEQFFGPGTRLTVL.

The CDR3 spells CASSRSGELFF. DNA of the CDR3: TGTGCCAGCAGTCGCTCCGGGGAGCTGTTTTTT. The chain links TRBV6-5 to TRBJ2-2; D not certain. CDR1 and CDR2 from the germline V gene are MNHEY and SVGAGI. CDR3 length: 11 residues. With 5 bases removed from V and 6 bases from J, the gap between germline ends came to 4 bases.

The chain couples TRBV11-2 to TRBJ1-1; D call uncertain. V was trimmed by 3 bases and J by 0 bases, leaving 11 bases between them. CDR3 length: 15 amino acids. Germline loops: CDR1 SGHAT, CDR2 FQNNGV. CDR3 residues: CASSLFGRMNTEAFF. The DNA for the CDR3 is TGTGCCAGCAGCTTGTTTGGCAGGATGAACACTGAAGCTTTCTTT. Looking up the rest from reference TRBV11-2 and TRBJ1-1 gives the full variable domain: EAGVAQSPRYKIIEKRQSVAFWCNPISGHATLYWYQQILGQGPKLLIQFQNNGVVDDSQLPKDRFSAERLKGVDSTLKIQPAKLEDSAVYLCASSLFGRMNTEAFFGQGTRLTVV.

V usage is TRBV4-1 and J usage is TRBJ1-4; maybe TRBD1 (5 bases). The CDR3 runs to 15 residues. CDR1 and CDR2 from the germline V gene are MGHRA and YSYEKL. The V end was cut by 2 bases, the J end by 0 bases, with 7 bases between. The CDR3 DNA sequence: TGCGCCAGCAGCCAACAGGGTGCAACTAATGAAAAACTGTTTTTT. It yields the protein CASSQQGATNEKLFF.

V and J are TRBV7-2 and TRBJ2-7, with 8 positions matching TRBD2. The ends lost 3 bases at V and 3 bases at J; junction bases unmatched: 10. This CDR3 has 16 amino acids. CDR1 SGHTA and CDR2 FQGNSA come from the germline V gene. The CDR3: CASSFPRAGALYEQYF. The CDR3 DNA follows: TGTGCCAGCAGCTTCCCTCGAGCGGGGGCCCTCTACGAGCAGTACTTC.

The J gene is TRBJ2-4, the V gene TRBV18; D gene unclear. CDR3 size: 15 residues. Germline V gene lookup returns CDR1 KGHSH and CDR2 LQKENI. Trimming left V 3 bases short and J 0 bases short, with 9 bases between. The CDR3 region is CASSPAVLAKNIQYF. Written as DNA, the CDR3 is TGTGCCAGCTCACCGGCAGTCCTAGCCAAAAACATTCAGTACTTC.

J is TRBJ2-3 and V is TRBV7-9; D gene uncertain. The CDR3 consists of 15 residues. Trimming stripped 5 bases from V and 1 base from J, with 13 bases between. Germline CDR1 SEHNR, CDR2 FQNEAQ (reference sequence). The CDR3 loop is CASSAATVRTDTQYF. The CDR3 DNA is TGTGCCAGCAGCGCCGCAACAGTTCGCACAGATACGCAGTATTTT.

The chain uses TRBV2 and TRBJ1-2; 8 positions agree with TRBD1. The CDR3 extends over 13 amino acids. Germline V lookup: CDR1 SNHLY, CDR2 FYNNEI. Trimming removed 7 bases from V and 8 bases from J; junction bases left unmatched: 9. CDR3 residues: CASKFQGAGGYTF. The CDR3 DNA is TGTGCCAGCAAGTTTCAGGGGGCGGGCGGCTACACCTTC.

This chain joins TRBV5-1 and TRBJ2-3; perhaps TRBD2 as D (6 bases). CDR1 is SGHRS, CDR2 YFSETQ, per germline. CDR3 size: 16 residues. Trimming removed 5 bases at V and 0 bases at J, with 16 bases between. Here the CDR3 reads CASRGLGGTSTDTQYF. CDR3 in DNA: TGCGCCAGCAGAGGCCTTGGAGGGACTAGCACAGATACGCAGTATTTT.

The V and J genes are TRBV4-1 and TRBJ2-5; 8 bases agree with TRBD2. Trimming took 2 bases from V and 6 from J; bases not matched to a gene: 11. CDR3 length equals 16 residues. CDR1 is MGHRA, CDR2 YSYEKL, per germline. Here the CDR3 reads CASSQTTGTSPKTQYF. Here the CDR3 DNA reads TGCGCCAGCAGCCAAACAACCGGGACTAGTCCCAAGACCCAGTACTTC.